This T cell receptor beta chain stems from a study of blood T cell repertoires in COVID-19. The overall study: From the United States, Italy and Spain came samples of acute and convalescent COVID-19. In each case, the material was cDNA or gDNA derived from T cells, B-cell-depleted T cells, or PBMCs.

This clone was seen a single time. Germline assignment: CDR1 SGHRS and CDR2 YFSETQ. Losses at the gene ends were 4 bases for V and 3 bases for J; bases not matched to a gene: 5. The CDR3 totals 14 residues. As originally analysed: Using reference gene primer amplification, nucleated cell counts were estimated. TCRdb's table, derived via immunoSEQ multiplex PCR, lists solely in-frame clones and lacks some. Clonal size and the V and J genes are those of that table, whereas D and trimming came from the DNA. The sample includes 95,000 to 110,000 clones, roughly 84% of them seen just once. The source material was peripheral blood. The TCR originated in a human donor in a cohort sampled during active or convalescent COVID-19. J is TRBJ2-5 and V is TRBV5-1; TRBD1 agrees at 8 bases. CDR3 residues: CASSHLDREETQYF. In nucleotides, the CDR3 is TGCGCCAGCAGCCACCTGGACAGGGAAGAGACCCAGTACTTC.